The clone carrying this T cell receptor (beta chain) showed up just a few times. The data are from a study of low-dose radiotherapy and immunotherapy resistance in tumors. The trim removed 0 bases at V and 4 bases at J, leaving 8 bases unmatched. The CDR3 is made up of 17 amino acids. Germline loops: CDR1 LNHNV, CDR2 YYDKDF (reference sequence). Primers targeting TRAV and TRBV primed first-strand cDNA, covering alpha and beta chains. Using a constant-region primer together with a V-primer adapter, TCRs were subjected to around 22 PCR cycles of amplification. In vitro transcription was used to amplify the isolated mRNA. TCRdb reprocessed the reads via MiXCR and lists one record per CDR3 protein. The profile shows over 7,000 distinct CDR3 sequences, about 67% of them singletons.

The genes are TRBV15 and TRBJ2-1; TRBD2 matches at 8 bases. The sequence came from a human donor with advanced metastatic prostate, ovarian, gallbladder or colorectal cancer (not recorded which). This table probably holds off-target reads from a library built for another chain. The CDR3 DNA follows: TGTGCCACCAGCAGAGATATCGGGACTAGAGCTTACAATGAGCAGTTCTTC. This translates into CATSRDIGTRAYNEQFF.